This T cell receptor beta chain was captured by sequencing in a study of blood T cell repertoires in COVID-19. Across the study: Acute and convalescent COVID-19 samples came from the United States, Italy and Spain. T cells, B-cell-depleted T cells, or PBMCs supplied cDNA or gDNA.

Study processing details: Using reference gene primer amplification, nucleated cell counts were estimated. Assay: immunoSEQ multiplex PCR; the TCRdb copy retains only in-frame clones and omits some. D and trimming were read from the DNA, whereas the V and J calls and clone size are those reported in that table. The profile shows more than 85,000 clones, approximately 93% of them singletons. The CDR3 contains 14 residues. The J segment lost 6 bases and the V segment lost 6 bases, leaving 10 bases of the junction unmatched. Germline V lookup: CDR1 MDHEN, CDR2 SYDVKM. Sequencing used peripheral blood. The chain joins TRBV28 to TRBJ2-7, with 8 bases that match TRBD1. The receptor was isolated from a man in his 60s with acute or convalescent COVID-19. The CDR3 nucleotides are TGTGCCAGCAGCCCGCCGGGACAGGTTTCCGAGCAGTACTTC. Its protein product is CASSPPGQVSEQYF.